This T cell receptor beta chain was sequenced during a study of T-cell memory formation after mild COVID-19. TCRdb re-derived calls from the 5' RACE reads in MiXCR, one entry per CDR3 protein. The repertoire includes 450,000 to 650,000 distinct CDR3 sequences, less than 25% of them detected once, and about 8.7% sits in the top ten. On this clonotype itself: Its matching antigen is unknown.

Broader study findings: Pre-infection memory harbored some responding clones, suggesting cross-reactive memory joined.

The CDR3 has 13 residues. Trimming took 7 bases from V and 0 from J, leaving 12 bases between them. Germline V gene lookup returns CDR1 SQVTM and CDR2 ANQGSEA. The source is an adult woman who had mild COVID-19 (a few samples of this study predate the infection). Cell type and time point are not known. Sequenced: PBMCs or a T cell subset sorted from them (not recorded which). This chain links TRBV29-1 with TRBJ1-2; D possibly corresponds to TRBD1 (6 bases). CDR3 sequence (DNA): TGCAGCGCAAGGGGGGCGGCTAACTATGGCTACACCTTC. Translation gives CSARGAANYGYTF. Complete variable domain (other parts from reference TRBV29-1 and TRBJ1-2): SAVISQKPSRDICQRGTSLTIQCQVDSQVTMMFWYRQQPGQSLTLIATANQGSEATYESGFVIDKFPISRPNLTFSTLTVSNMSPEDSSIYLCSARGAANYGYTFGSGTRLTVV.